One sample yielded the 14 T cell receptor beta chains listed below, sequenced in a study of a mutant IDH1 vaccine in newly diagnosed glioma. Their antigen targets remain unknown. Time point specified: week 47, end of study. Each dose of the vaccine consisted of 300 ug of mutant IDH1 20-mer peptide, with topical imiquimod. Assay: immunoSEQ multiplex PCR; the TCRdb copy retains only in-frame clones and omits some. This sample has 30,000 to 45,000 clones, with about 75% found just once. The sample in question was PBMCs, obtained from a glioma patient whose treatment included an IDH1 peptide vaccine. The source of these receptors is a man aged 40-55 years with glioma.

The sample holds one count of this clone. CDR3 nucleotides: TGTGCCAGCAGCCTCAGGACAGGGGCCCATTCAGGCTACGAGCAGTACTTC. Residues: CASSLRTGAHSGYEQYF. The rearrangement joins TRBV11-2 to TRBJ2-7; 9 bases are a match to TRBD1. V trimming: 5 bases; J trimming: 3 bases; junction bases outside the gene matches: 14. CDR1 and CDR2 (germline): SGHAT, FQNNGV. The CDR3 contains 17 residues.

The rearrangement uses TRBV6-5 and TRBJ1-2; 7 nucleotides match TRBD1. CDR1 and CDR2 (germline): MNHEY, SVGAGI. After removal of 2 bases from V and 0 bases from J, the junction contained 3 bases not matched to a gene. The CDR3 consists of 15 residues. CDR3 residues: CASSYEGGSNYGYTF. The CDR3 region has the DNA TGTGCCAGCAGTTACGAAGGGGGCTCTAACTATGGCTACACCTTC.

This clone was counted once. V gene TRBV18 combines with J gene TRBJ2-7; 9 bases align to TRBD1. The CDR3 spans 14 residues. Germline V CDR1 and CDR2: KGHSH, LQKENI. V gave up 3 bases and J gave up 4 bases; unmatched junction bases: 4. This CDR3 reads CASSPRTGDYEQYF. The CDR3 nucleotides read TGTGCCAGCTCACCTAGGACAGGGGATTACGAGCAGTACTTC.

This chain links TRBV19 with TRBJ2-1; D might be TRBD2 (6 bases). This CDR3 contains 14 residues. CDR1 and CDR2 from the germline V gene are LNHDA and SQIVND (reference sequence). Trimming pared 5 bases from V and 0 bases from J, leaving 8 bases between. The CDR3: CASSRGSSYNEQFF. CDR3 DNA sequence: TGTGCCAGTAGTCGGGGGAGCTCCTACAATGAGCAGTTCTTC.

The chain links TRBV19 to TRBJ2-5; D ambiguous. The germline CDR1 and CDR2 sequences are LNHDA and SQIVND (reference sequence). The CDR3 extends over 12 amino acids. Trimming shortened V by 6 bases and J by 5 bases, and 10 bases separated the two germline ends. The CDR3: CASRQSGETQYF. The CDR3 DNA sequence: TGTGCCAGTAGGCAAAGTGGTGAGACCCAGTACTTC.

V and J are TRBV9 and TRBJ1-1; maybe TRBD1 (5 bases). Germline loops: CDR1 SGDLS, CDR2 YYNGEE. With 2 bases removed from V and 4 bases from J, the gap between germline ends came to 12 bases. The CDR3 is 14 residues long. The chain's CDR3 is CASSVGTSGTEAFF. The DNA of the CDR3 is TGTGCCAGCAGCGTGGGGACCTCTGGCACTGAAGCTTTCTTT.

The chain has TRBV19 and TRBJ2-1, with TRBD2 matching 15 bases. J was trimmed by 0 bases and V by 1 base; bases with no gene match: 4. There are 19 residues in the CDR3. CDR1 and CDR2 from the germline V gene are LNHDA and SQIVND (reference sequence). The CDR3 reads CASSIAGLAGGSSYNEQFF. The CDR3, as DNA: TGTGCCAGTAGTATAGCAGGACTAGCGGGAGGGAGCTCCTACAATGAGCAGTTCTTC.

Only a few counts were recorded for this clone. This sequence joins TRBV2 and TRBJ1-1; D is undetermined. Trimming cost V 6 bases and J 0 bases, with 8 bases left between them. Germline CDR1 is SNHLY and CDR2 is FYNNEI. The CDR3 consists of 13 residues. CDR3 residues: CASSPRMNTEAFF. For the CDR3, the DNA is TGTGCCAGCAGCCCTCGTATGAACACTGAAGCTTTCTTT.

The table lists this clone with a few counts. This chain connects TRBV20-1 to TRBJ1-2; D is possibly TRBD1 (6 bases). Germline V CDR1 and CDR2: DFQATT, SNEGSKA (reference sequence). The CDR3 is 10 amino acids. Trimming removed 7 bases from V and 5 bases from J, with 8 bases in between. The CDR3 DNA reads TGCAGTGGGGGGCTGTATGGCTACACCTTC. This encodes CSGGLYGYTF.

This clone was seen only a few times. V is TRBV9 and J is TRBJ1-5, with a tentative D call TRBD1 (5 bases). V was shortened by 4 bases and J by 0 bases, with 8 bases between the two germline ends. This CDR3 is built from 14 residues. In germline, CDR1 is SGDLS, CDR2 YYNGEE. In nucleotides, the CDR3 is TGTGCCAGCAGCAAAGGGGTTAGCAATCAGCCCCAGCATTTT. It is translated as CASSKGVSNQPQHF.

This clone was found once. J is TRBJ2-1 and V is TRBV19, with no clear D. Between the trimmed V and J ends, which lost 5 bases and 2 bases, there was a span of 16 bases. The CDR3 covers 16 residues. Germline V gene sequence: CDR1 LNHDA, CDR2 SQIVND (reference sequence). CDR3 DNA: TGTGCCAGTAGTGTTAGTTCGACTCGCACCTACAATGAGCAGTTCTTC. Its protein product is CASSVSSTRTYNEQFF.

V usage is TRBV2 and J usage is TRBJ1-2, with D unclear. This CDR3 spans 16 amino acids. V was clipped by 2 bases and J by 5 bases, with 18 bases between them. CDR1 SNHLY and CDR2 FYNNEI come from the germline V gene. CDR3 sequence: CASSERRVVYGYGYTF. In nucleotides, the CDR3 is TGTGCCAGCAGTGAAAGGAGGGTTGTGTATGGGTATGGCTACACCTTC.

This clone was recorded a few times. The chain has TRBV16 and TRBJ1-2; no reliable D call. The ends were cut back, 1 base at V and 3 bases at J, with 9 bases in the middle. Per germline, CDR1 KGHSY and CDR2 FQNENV. The CDR3 covers 14 residues. In DNA form, the CDR3 reads TGTGCCAGCAGCCAATTTCAGGACCACTATGGCTACACCTTC. It is translated as CASSQFQDHYGYTF.

This chain joins TRBV9 and TRBJ2-3; 7 bases map to TRBD2. This CDR3 is built from 16 residues. Germline CDR1 reads SGDLS; CDR2 reads YYNGEE. With 4 bases clipped from V and 1 base from J, the junction kept 9 bases outside the gene matches. The CDR3 region is CASSPRGTSGTDTQYF. For the CDR3, the DNA is TGTGCCAGCAGCCCTAGGGGTACTAGCGGCACAGATACGCAGTATTTT.